This T cell receptor beta chain was documented in a study of cytomegalovirus exposure and HLA in healthy donors. Remarks on this clone: What it binds is not known.

Trimming removed 3 bases from V and 7 bases from J, with 13 bases in between. CDR1 MNHNS and CDR2 SASEGT come from the germline V gene. The CDR3 is 14 residues long. Regarding the study as a whole: The dataset shows that most TCR sequences were rare, while some public TCRs occurred in many donors. The study designated about 180 TCR beta chains cytomegalovirus-associated.

The PCR had 60 Vbeta and 13 Jbeta primers. In the original processing: There were around 78 million unique TCR beta chains by a later count, and around 10 million of them were shared. Assay used: immunoSEQ multiplex PCR; TCRdb lists only in-frame clones, some missing. For V, J and clone size, that table is used; D and trimming come from the DNA. The sample yields approximately 190,000 clones, about 85% seen once. The specimen was PBMCs. The receptor's source is a man aged 45-65 years in good health and CMV-seronegative. The V gene is TRBV6-1, the J gene TRBJ2-1, with D possibly being TRBD2 (6 bases). The CDR3 bases are TGTGCCAGCAGTGAGCGGTACCGGGGGAATGAGCAGTTCTTC. This encodes CASSERYRGNEQFF.